The 9 T cell receptor beta chains below were found in one sample sequenced in a study of blood T cell repertoires in COVID-19. The data were produced by immunoSEQ multiplex PCR, yet TCRdb's version contains in-frame clones alone and is incomplete. The table has 150,000 to 180,000 clones, roughly four fifths seen once. Sequenced: peripheral blood. These receptors all stem from a man at least 80 years old with acute or convalescent COVID-19.

This clone was seen a single time. V is TRBV28 and J is TRBJ1-1; TRBD1 might be the D (6 bases). CDR1 MDHEN and CDR2 SYDVKM come from the germline V gene. The CDR3 sequence is 17 residues long. Trimming took 2 bases from V and 2 from J, leaving 18 bases between them. Here the CDR3 reads CASSLQQGSDLNTEAFF. In DNA, the CDR3 is TGTGCCAGCAGTTTACAACAGGGTTCCGATCTAAACACTGAAGCTTTCTTT. Combining the CDR3 with reference TRBV28 and TRBJ1-1 gives the whole variable domain DVKVTQSSRYLVKRTGEKVFLECVQDMDHENMFWYRQDPGLGLRLIYFSYDVKMKEKGDIPEGYSVSREKKERFSLILESASTNQTSMYLCASSLQQGSDLNTEAFFGQGTRLTVV.

The rearrangement links TRBV5-1 to TRBJ2-3, with 11 bases identical to TRBD2. CDR3 length equals 16 residues. The V segment lost 0 bases and the J segment 1 base; nucleotides outside the gene matches: 1. Per the germline V gene, CDR1 is SGHRS and CDR2 is YFSETQ. This CDR3 is CASSLALAGGTDTQYF. The CDR3 DNA is TGCGCCAGCAGCTTGGCACTAGCGGGGGGCACAGATACGCAGTATTTT.

The rearrangement links TRBV7-3 to TRBJ1-6; TRBD1 agrees at 9 bases. The CDR3 sequence is 13 residues long. CDR1 and CDR2 (germline): SGHTA, FQGTGA. J gave up 10 bases and V 6 bases, and 4 bases lay outside the gene matches. CDR3 loop: CASSQGQGSPLHF. DNA for the CDR3: TGTGCCAGCAGTCAGGGACAGGGATCACCCCTCCACTTT.

This clone was found many times. The gene calls are TRBV30 and TRBJ1-1; D might be TRBD1 (6 bases). V was shortened by 4 bases and J by 11 bases, with 20 bases between the two germline ends. CDR3 length: 13 amino acids. CDR1 is GTSNPN and CDR2 is SVGIG in the germline V gene (reference sequence). CDR3 sequence (DNA): TGTGCCTGGATGGAACTTGACAGGTCGCGTGCTTTCTTT. Its protein is CAWMELDRSRAFF.

The rearrangement uses TRBV6-5 and TRBJ1-3, with 9 positions matching TRBD1. CDR3 size: 15 residues. CDR1 and CDR2 from the germline V gene are MNHEY and SVGAGI. Trimming took 5 bases from V and 4 from J; bases not matched to a gene: 6. The CDR3 region is CASSRDRARGNTIYF. The CDR3 DNA sequence: TGTGCCAGCAGTAGGGACAGGGCAAGAGGAAACACCATATATTTT.

On this clone: One junction end disagrees with the germline gene, perhaps due to a read error. V gene TRBV9 combines with J gene TRBJ2-3; TRBD1 is a possible D gene (5 bases). The CDR3 consists of 13 residues. Germline loops: CDR1 SGDLS, CDR2 YYNGEE. CDR3 nucleotide sequence: TGTGCCAGCAGCGTGGGGCCCACAGATGCGCAGTATTTT. Its protein is CASSVGPTDAQYF.

The rearrangement uses TRBV4-1 and TRBJ2-2, with D possibly matching TRBD1 (6 bases). The germline V gene has CDR1 MGHRA and CDR2 YSYEKL. This CDR3 contains 17 residues. Trimming took off 1 base at V and 0 bases at J, with 12 bases between the two ends. DNA of the CDR3: TGCGCCAGCAGCCAAGTAGGCAGGGGTGCGAACACCGGGGAGCTGTTTTTT. Translation gives CASSQVGRGANTGELFF.

The chain joins TRBV6-2 or TRBV6-3 to TRBJ2-3, with TRBD2 identical over 7 bases. V trimming: 6 bases; J trimming: 2 bases; junction bases outside the gene matches: 8. This CDR3 is 15 amino acids long. CDR1 and CDR2 from the germline V gene are MNHEY and SVGEGT. The CDR3 reads CASSSFAGDTDTQYF. DNA for the CDR3: TGTGCCAGCAGCTCCTTCGCGGGGGACACAGATACGCAGTATTTT.

The chain joins TRBV30 to TRBJ1-2; 7 bases match TRBD1. J was trimmed by 8 bases and V by 4 bases; bases with no gene match: 10. CDR1 and CDR2 (germline): GTSNPN, SVGIG (reference sequence). The CDR3 runs to 13 residues. CDR3 in amino acids: CAWTIQGWQGYTF. CDR3 DNA sequence: TGTGCCTGGACCATACAGGGGTGGCAGGGCTACACCTTC.